This passage covers 8 T cell receptor beta chains from one sample sequenced in a study of T-cell memory formation after mild COVID-19. MiXCR, run by TCRdb on the 5' RACE reads, gives a single entry per CDR3 protein. The data show approximately 250,000 distinct CDR3 sequences, roughly 17% seen once. Sequences were obtained from PBMCs or a T cell subset sorted from them (not recorded which). These TCRs come from a man younger than 35 who had mild COVID-19 (a few samples of this study predate the infection). Cell type and time point are not known.

This clonotype is a singleton in its sample. V gene TRBV20-1 combines with J gene TRBJ2-7; the D is unclear. This CDR3 is built from 13 residues. Trimming took 3 bases from V and 2 from J, leaving 11 bases between them. Germline V gene sequence: CDR1 DFQATT, CDR2 SNEGSKA (reference sequence). The CDR3 spells CSASGGRTYEQYF. The CDR3 DNA is TGCAGTGCTAGTGGTGGGCGGACCTACGAGCAGTACTTC.

J is TRBJ2-2 and V is TRBV29-1; D is unclear. This CDR3 is 12 amino acids long. From germline, CDR1 is SQVTM and CDR2 ANQGSEA. Trimming took 0 bases from V and 5 from J, leaving 4 bases between them. CDR3 residues: CSVEDHTGELFF. The CDR3 nucleotides are TGCAGCGTTGAAGATCATACCGGGGAGCTGTTTTTT.

This clonotype has more than one count but fewer than ten. The CDR3 DNA reads as TGTGCCAGCTCACCACAACCCGCCGGGACACCAACTAATGAAAAACTGTTTTTT. Amino acid sequence: CASSPQPAGTPTNEKLFF. The V call is TRBV18, the J call TRBJ1-4, with D possibly being TRBD1 (6 bases). This CDR3 has 18 residues. Trimming cost V 1 base and J 0 bases, with 15 bases left between them. CDR1 is KGHSH, CDR2 LQKENI, per germline.

In this sample, this clonotype turned up a few times. The rearrangement uses TRBV5-1 and TRBJ2-7; D gene uncertain. Per the germline V gene, CDR1 is SGHRS and CDR2 is YFSETQ. The V gene lost 0 bases and the J gene lost 7 bases, with 14 bases spanning the gap. The CDR3 spans 14 residues. The CDR3 here is CASSLDAADWEQYF. The CDR3 coding sequence is TGCGCCAGCAGCTTGGATGCCGCAGACTGGGAGCAGTACTTC.

This clonotype was seen at least ten times. The chain is built from TRBV11-2 and TRBJ1-1, with 7 bases aligning to TRBD1. Germline trimming cut 1 base from V and 0 bases from J; bases unmatched to any gene: 2. Germline V gene lookup returns CDR1 SGHAT and CDR2 FQNNGV. The CDR3 runs 15 residues. The CDR3 coding sequence is TGTGCCAGCAGCTTAGTCACAGGGGTGAACACTGAAGCTTTCTTT. Protein product: CASSLVTGVNTEAFF.

The chain couples TRBV20-1 to TRBJ2-7; maybe TRBD1 (6 bases). Germline CDR1 and CDR2: DFQATT and SNEGSKA (reference sequence). The CDR3 consists of 12 residues. V gave up 0 bases and J gave up 3 bases, with 6 bases separating them. DNA of the CDR3: TGCAGTGCTAGAGAAGGGGGCTACGAGCAGTACTTC. Residues: CSAREGGYEQYF.

The J gene is TRBJ2-7, the V gene TRBV12-3 or TRBV12-4; D is perhaps TRBD1 (6 bases). The CDR3 has 13 amino acids. V lost 4 bases to trimming and J lost 3 bases, with 10 bases between them. CDR3 coding DNA: TGTGCCAGCAGTTCAGGACAGATCTACGAGCAGTACTTC. Translated, it gives CASSSGQIYEQYF.

This clonotype was picked up a small number of times. The chain couples TRBV6-4 to TRBJ1-1, with TRBD1 matching over 8 bases. This CDR3 comprises 16 residues. CDR1 and CDR2 (germline): MRHNA, SNTAGT. The J segment lost 4 bases and the V segment lost 6 bases, leaving 13 bases of the junction unmatched. The CDR3 is CASSATDGQGGTEAFF. In nucleotides, the CDR3 is TGTGCCAGCAGCGCTACCGATGGACAGGGCGGCACTGAAGCTTTCTTT.